The present T cell receptor beta chain was sequenced within a study of cytomegalovirus exposure and HLA in healthy donors. Across the whole study: The roughly 120 validation repertoires, a later analysis reported, used the same platform as the approximately 730 repertoires from the first cohort. General study points: First-cohort TCR clusters were later found to tend to co-occur in the roughly 130 validation repertoires.

Among the roughly 120 subjects of the validation cohort, separate from the 666-subject first cohort, were the donors. Concerning this clone: Its antigen is as yet unknown.

The data were produced by immunoSEQ multiplex PCR, yet TCRdb's version contains in-frame clones alone and is incomplete. This repertoire shows some 68,000 clones, 95% to 97% found once; its top ten account for under 2.5%. V was shortened by 8 bases and J by 0 bases, with 14 bases between the two germline ends. The CDR3 runs 15 residues. Germline values: CDR1 MDHEN, CDR2 SYDVKM. Sequences were obtained from PBMCs. The J gene is TRBJ1-5, the V gene TRBV28; weak D call: TRBD1 (6 bases). This clonotype was obtained from a man between 18 and 29 years old in good health and CMV-seronegative. The CDR3 sequence: CASFRGGGSNQPQHF. CDR3 coding DNA: TGTGCCAGCTTTAGGGGGGGCGGTAGCAATCAGCCCCAGCATTTT.